The rows below give T cell receptor beta chains drawn from one sample of a study of cytomegalovirus exposure and HLA in healthy donors. Using immunoSEQ multiplex PCR, the repertoire was profiled, and TCRdb retains in-frame clones only, with some absent. In the table there are over 110,000 clones, around nine tenths of which are singletons. The source material was PBMCs. These receptors originate from a man younger than 30 in good health and CMV-seropositive. The CDR3 runs from the conserved cysteine through the conserved F or W. Fields, in order: D gene, V gene, clone size, J gene, CDR3 protein, CDR3 DNA. A D gene is named only where the DNA matches it firmly. The size of a clone is reported for some rows only, either as once, few or many, or as a class for expanded clones.

-	TRBV18	-	TRBJ2-6	CASSPLLSGANVLTF	TGTGCCAGCTCACCCCTCCTGTCTGGGGCCAACGTCCTGACTTTC
TRBD1	TRBV9	-	TRBJ1-4	CASSPMTGDIEKLFF	TGTGCCAGCAGCCCCATGACAGGGGACATAGAAAAACTGTTTTTT
TRBD1	TRBV27	-	TRBJ1-2	CASSLTGQGKESYGYTF	TGTGCCAGCAGTTTGACGGGACAGGGGAAGGAGAGCTATGGCTACACCTTC
-	TRBV27	-	TRBJ2-5	CASSPEGETQYF	TGTGCCAGCAGTCCGGAGGGGGAGACCCAGTACTTC
-	TRBV14	-	TRBJ2-7	CASSQGPGKLFLEQYF	TGTGCCAGCAGCCAAGGGCCAGGTAAATTGTTTTTGGAGCAGTACTTC
TRBD2	TRBV7-3	once	TRBJ2-3	CASQGLAGEGTQYF	TGTGCCAGCCAGGGACTAGCGGGAGAGGGTACGCAGTATTTT
TRBD2	TRBV5-6	-	TRBJ2-7	CASSLTLAGESYEQYF	TGTGCCAGCAGCTTGACACTAGCGGGAGAATCCTACGAGCAGTACTTC
TRBD1	TRBV5-4	-	TRBJ1-2	CASSLGTGYGYTF	TGTGCCAGCAGCCTAGGGACAGGGTATGGCTACACCTTC
TRBD1	TRBV27	-	TRBJ1-1	CASSRPDRGTEAFF	TGTGCCAGCAGCCGACCCGACAGGGGCACTGAAGCTTTCTTT
TRBD1	TRBV5-1	-	TRBJ2-2	CASSPWTGPNTGELFF	TGCGCCAGCAGCCCCTGGACAGGCCCGAACACCGGGGAGCTGTTTTTT
-	TRBV7-9	-	TRBJ2-7	CASSTYSSYEQYF	TGTGCCAGCAGCACCTACAGTTCCTACGAGCAGTACTTC
-	TRBV18	-	TRBJ2-7	CASSPPSSRVGEQYF	TGTGCCAGCTCACCACCTAGTAGCAGGGTGGGCGAGCAGTACTTC
-	TRBV5-1	few	TRBJ2-2	CASRSSQGTGELFF	TGCGCCAGCAGGTCGTCCCAGGGGACCGGGGAGCTGTTTTTT
-	TRBV7-8	-	TRBJ1-4	CASSLDRGTNEKLFF	TGTGCCAGCAGCTTAGACCGCGGAACTAATGAAAAACTGTTTTTT
-	TRBV11-3	-	TRBJ2-5	CASSRTQETQYF	TGTGCCAGCAGCCGCACACAAGAGACCCAGTACTTC
TRBD1	TRBV18	-	TRBJ1-3	CASSRDRSSGNTIYF	TGTGCCAGCTCACGGGACAGGAGCTCTGGAAACACCATATATTTT
TRBD1	TRBV7-7	-	TRBJ2-7	CASSSQDRGYEQYF	TGTGCCAGCAGCTCCCAAGACAGGGGCTACGAGCAGTACTTC
-	TRBV4-1	-	TRBJ1-3	CASSQEGAIRGRNVAGNTIYF	TGCGCCAGCAGCCAAGAAGGGGCAATTCGGGGGAGGAACGTCGCTGGAAACACCATATATTTT
-	TRBV20-1	-	TRBJ2-7	CSATSSYEQYF	TGCAGTGCAACTAGCTCCTACGAGCAGTACTTC
TRBD1	TRBV9	once	TRBJ1-2	CASSVRDSTNYGYTF	TGTGCCAGCAGCGTCCGGGACAGTACTAACTATGGCTACACCTTC
-	TRBV7-6	-	TRBJ1-5	CASSLAEYSNQPQHF	TGTGCCAGCAGCTTGGCGGAGTATAGCAATCAGCCCCAGCATTTT
-	TRBV6-4	-	TRBJ2-7	CASSDYSGRGFNEQYF	TGTGCCAGCAGTGACTATTCGGGCAGGGGATTCAACGAGCAGTACTTC
-	TRBV5-6	-	TRBJ2-7	CASSLDGSQGRWSYEQYF	TGTGCCAGCAGCTTGGATGGGTCACAGGGAAGGTGGTCCTACGAGCAGTACTTC
TRBD1	TRBV5-5	-	TRBJ2-7	CASRTTGTGLNEQYF	TGTGCCAGCAGAACAACCGGGACAGGGCTTAACGAGCAGTACTTC
-	TRBV5-1	-	TRBJ2-3	CASSAANGGTDTQYF	TGCGCCAGCAGCGCCGCCAACGGGGGCACAGATACGCAGTATTTT
TRBD1	TRBV29-1	-	TRBJ1-1	CSVVKGQGYNTEAFF	TGCAGCGTTGTAAAGGGACAGGGGTATAACACTGAAGCTTTCTTT
-	TRBV7-8	-	TRBJ2-1	CASSRRGFSYNEQFF	TGTGCCAGCAGCCGGAGGGGCTTCTCCTACAATGAGCAGTTCTTC
-	TRBV2	many	TRBJ1-2	CASRGGGYGYTF	TGTGCCAGCAGGGGAGGAGGCTATGGCTACACCTTC
-	TRBV21-1	-	TRBJ1-5	CASSNENRVEDQPQHF	TGTGCCAGCAGCAATGAGAACAGGGTCGAGGATCAGCCCCAGCATTTT
TRBD1	TRBV4-1	-	TRBJ1-5	CASSTGTGWQPQHF	TGCGCCAGCAGCACCGGGACAGGGTGGCAGCCCCAGCATTTT
-	TRBV6-5	-	TRBJ2-2	CASSPTGELFF	TGTGCCAGCAGTCCGACCGGGGAGCTGTTTTTT
-	TRBV6-5	-	TRBJ2-7	CASSYSIAYSYEQYF	TGTGCCAGCAGTTACTCGATCGCGTACTCCTACGAGCAGTACTTC
-	TRBV29-1	-	TRBJ2-7	CSVEDSSYEQYF	TGCAGCGTCGAGGACAGCAGCTACGAGCAGTACTTC
TRBD1	TRBV19	-	TRBJ1-2	CASSNHPGPQGARGYTF	TGTGCCAGTAGTAACCACCCCGGTCCCCAGGGGGCTCGAGGCTACACCTTC
-	TRBV11-3	-	TRBJ2-1	CASSPIREYNEQFF	TGTGCCAGCAGCCCAATTCGGGAATACAATGAGCAGTTCTTC
-	TRBV2	-	TRBJ2-1	CASSFDSYNEQFF	TGTGCCAGCAGTTTCGACAGCTACAATGAGCAGTTCTTC
-	TRBV10-3	-	TRBJ1-1	CAIRSNREFLPMNTEAFF	TGTGCCATCAGGTCAAACAGGGAATTTTTGCCCATGAACACTGAAGCTTTCTTT
-	TRBV6-5	-	TRBJ2-3	CASSSHLDSTTAQYF	TGTGCCAGCAGCTCCCATCTAGATTCGACTACAGCGCAGTATTTT
TRBD2	TRBV9	-	TRBJ2-5	CASSDGTSGYQETQYF	TGTGCCAGCAGCGACGGGACTAGCGGGTACCAAGAGACCCAGTACTTC
-	TRBV6-1	-	TRBJ2-7	CASSELRPYEQYF	TGTGCCAGCAGTGAATTGAGGCCTTACGAGCAGTACTTC
TRBD2	TRBV10-3	-	TRBJ2-3	CAIGLAGTDTQYF	TGTGCCATCGGTCTAGCGGGCACAGATACGCAGTATTTT
-	TRBV25-1	once	TRBJ1-1	CASGPGGAGIMNTEAFF	TGTGCCAGCGGCCCTGGGGGCGCCGGGATAATGAACACTGAAGCTTTCTTT
-	TRBV4-1	-	TRBJ2-6	CASSQARTLSSTGANVLTF	TGCGCCAGCAGCCAAGCTAGAACGCTATCTTCTACCGGGGCCAACGTCCTGACTTTC
-	TRBV14	-	TRBJ1-4	CASSPRGLAHHNEKLFF	TGTGCCAGCAGCCCCCGGGGACTCGCTCATCATAATGAAAAACTGTTTTTT
TRBD1	TRBV15	-	TRBJ2-7	CATRLQGGTYEQYF	TGTGCCACCAGGCTACAGGGGGGCACCTACGAGCAGTACTTC
TRBD1	TRBV4-2	-	TRBJ2-7	CASSPISTGMSYEQYF	TGTGCCAGCAGCCCAATCTCGACAGGGATGTCCTACGAGCAGTACTTC
-	TRBV9	few	TRBJ2-1	CASSVVVASEQFF	TGTGCCAGCAGCGTAGTCGTAGCGAGTGAGCAGTTCTTC
TRBD2	TRBV5-1	-	TRBJ2-1	CASSFSSGGLYNEQFF	TGCGCCAGCAGCTTTTCTAGCGGGGGGTTATACAATGAGCAGTTCTTC
-	TRBV27	-	TRBJ1-4	CASSLRGVGRELFF	TGTGCCAGCAGTTTACGTGGGGTTGGGAGGGAACTGTTTTTT
TRBD2	TRBV27	-	TRBJ2-3	CASSPAVGGFTDTQYF	TGTGCCAGCAGCCCCGCGGTGGGGGGGTTCACAGATACGCAGTATTTT
TRBD2	TRBV14	few	TRBJ2-1	CASSRGRVAGGYNEQFF	TGTGCCAGCAGCCGAGGGAGGGTAGCGGGTGGCTACAATGAGCAGTTCTTC
TRBD2	TRBV6-4	-	TRBJ2-3	CASSDVGASGSSGADTQYF	TGTGCCAGCAGTGACGTCGGGGCTAGCGGGAGTTCGGGGGCAGATACGCAGTATTTT